Below are 8 T cell receptor beta chains sequenced from a single sample in a study of blood T cells in healthy people across ages. A second about 6 to 11 cycle PCR used barcoded and J-beta primers. TCRdb re-derived calls from the 5' RACE reads in MiXCR, one entry per CDR3 protein. The sample has 550,000 to 750,000 distinct CDR3 sequences, around a fifth seen once. What was sequenced was blood. These receptors came from an older man in good health.

This clonotype came up a few times. The J gene is TRBJ2-5, the V gene TRBV3-1, with a weak D call TRBD1 (6 bases). The CDR3 has 16 amino acids. V was shortened by 0 bases and J by 11 bases, with 22 bases between the two germline ends. The V gene's germline CDR1 is LGHDT and CDR2 YNNKEL (reference sequence). The CDR3 spells CASSQDRARGYRRQYF. The CDR3 DNA follows: TGTGCCAGCAGCCAAGATAGGGCCAGGGGCTACCGACGGCAGTACTTC.

This clonotype was found many times. The gene calls are TRBV20-1 and TRBJ2-5; TRBD2 agrees at 15 bases. Losses at the gene ends were 2 bases for V and 5 bases for J; bases not matched to a gene: 9. The CDR3 length is 17 residues. Germline values: CDR1 DFQATT, CDR2 SNEGSKA (reference sequence). The CDR3 DNA is TGCAGTGCTAGACGTGCCGGGACTAGCGGGAGGTTGGAGACCCAGTACTTC. Amino acids: CSARRAGTSGRLETQYF.

The chain uses TRBV29-1 and TRBJ2-7; weak D call: TRBD2 (6 bases). V was clipped by 4 bases and J by 0 bases, with 22 bases between them. The CDR3 runs to 17 residues. Germline lookup yields CDR1 SQVTM and CDR2 ANQGSEA. The CDR3 is CSVGATSGRTSSYEQYF. The CDR3 bases are TGCAGCGTTGGGGCGACTAGTGGGAGAACAAGCTCCTACGAGCAGTACTTC.

V is TRBV11-2 and J is TRBJ2-5; TRBD2 agrees at 7 bases. The end of the DNA aligns better with TRBJ2-1, so the J call may be wrong. The CDR3 contains 13 residues. Germline CDR1 is SGHAT and CDR2 is FQNNGV. CDR3 amino acids: CASSSGGLGEQFF. CDR3 in DNA: TGTGCCAGCAGCTCCGGAGGACTAGGTGAGCAGTTCTTC.

This clonotype was seen more than once but under ten times. V gene TRBV20-1 combines with J gene TRBJ2-2, with 8 positions matching TRBD2. V gave up 0 bases and J gave up 7 bases; unmatched junction bases: 7. The germline V gene has CDR1 DFQATT and CDR2 SNEGSKA (reference sequence). CDR3 length: 15 residues. CDR3 region: CSARDPAGVNGELFF. CDR3 sequence (DNA): TGCAGTGCTAGAGATCCAGCGGGAGTTAACGGGGAGCTGTTTTTT.

The chain links TRBV7-8 to TRBJ2-3; 12 bases map to TRBD2. This CDR3 region has 17 residues. Trimming cost V 1 base and J 4 bases; bases outside gene matches: 6. Germline V lookup: CDR1 SGHVS, CDR2 FQNEAQ. The DNA for the CDR3 is TGTGCCAGCAGCTTAGAACTAGCGGGAGGTTGGGCAGATACGCAGTATTTT. Its translation: CASSLELAGGWADTQYF.

The table lists this clonotype with a few counts. The chain is built from TRBV20-1 and TRBJ2-1; TRBD2 aligns across 9 bases. The germline V gene encodes CDR1 DFQATT and CDR2 SNEGSKA (reference sequence). V was pared by 5 bases and J by 4 bases, with 0 bases of the junction left unmatched. CDR3 length: 12 residues. For the CDR3, the DNA is TGCAGTGCTCTAGCGGGATACAATGAGCAGTTCTTC. This translates into CSALAGYNEQFF.

In this sample, this clonotype turned up a few times. This chain uses TRBV29-1 with TRBJ1-4; D unclear. The CDR3 has 12 amino acids. Trimming pared 0 bases from V and 7 bases from J, leaving 6 bases between. CDR1 and CDR2 from the germline V gene are SQVTM and ANQGSEA. The DNA for the CDR3 is TGCAGCGTTGAAGACGGGCCTGAAAAACTGTTTTTT. Translation gives CSVEDGPEKLFF. The variable domain in full, with the rest retrieved from reference TRBV29-1 and TRBJ1-4, is SAVISQKPSRDICQRGTSLTIQCQVDSQVTMMFWYRQQPGQSLTLIATANQGSEATYESGFVIDKFPISRPNLTFSTLTVSNMSPEDSSIYLCSVEDGPEKLFFGSGTQLSVL.